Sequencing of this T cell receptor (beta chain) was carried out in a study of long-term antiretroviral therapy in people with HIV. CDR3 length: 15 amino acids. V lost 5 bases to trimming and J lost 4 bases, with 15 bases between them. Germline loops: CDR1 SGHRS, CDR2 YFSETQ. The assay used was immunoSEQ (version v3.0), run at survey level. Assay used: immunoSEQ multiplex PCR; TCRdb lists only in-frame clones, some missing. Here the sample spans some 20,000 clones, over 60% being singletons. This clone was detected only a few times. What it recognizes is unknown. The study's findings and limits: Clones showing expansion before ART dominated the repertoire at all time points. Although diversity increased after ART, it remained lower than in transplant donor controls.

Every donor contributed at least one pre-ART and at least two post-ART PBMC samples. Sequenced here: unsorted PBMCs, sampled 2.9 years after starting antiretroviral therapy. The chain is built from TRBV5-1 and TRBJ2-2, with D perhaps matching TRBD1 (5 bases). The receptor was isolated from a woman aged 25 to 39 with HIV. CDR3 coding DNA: TGCGCCAGCAGAGGGGTGACCTCACCCACCGGGGAGCTGTTTTTT. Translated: CASRGVTSPTGELFF.